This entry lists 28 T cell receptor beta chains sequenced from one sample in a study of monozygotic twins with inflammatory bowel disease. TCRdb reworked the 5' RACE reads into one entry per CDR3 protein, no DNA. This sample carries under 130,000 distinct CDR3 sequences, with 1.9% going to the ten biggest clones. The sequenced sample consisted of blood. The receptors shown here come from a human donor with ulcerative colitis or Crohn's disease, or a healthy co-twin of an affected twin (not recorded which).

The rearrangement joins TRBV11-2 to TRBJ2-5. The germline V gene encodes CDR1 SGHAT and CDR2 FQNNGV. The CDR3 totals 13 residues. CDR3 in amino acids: CASSLRRKETQYF.

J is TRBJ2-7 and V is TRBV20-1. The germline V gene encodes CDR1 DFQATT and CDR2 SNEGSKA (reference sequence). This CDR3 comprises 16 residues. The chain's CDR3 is CSARDLTSGSDDEQYF.

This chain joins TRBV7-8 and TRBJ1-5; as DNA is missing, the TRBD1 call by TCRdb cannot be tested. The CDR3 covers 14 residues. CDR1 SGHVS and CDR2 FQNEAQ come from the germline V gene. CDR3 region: CASSPPGLGQPQHF.

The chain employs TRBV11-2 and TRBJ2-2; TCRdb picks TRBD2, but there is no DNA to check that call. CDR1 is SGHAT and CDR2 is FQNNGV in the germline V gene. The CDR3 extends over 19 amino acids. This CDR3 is CASSLGPSGRAANTGELFF.

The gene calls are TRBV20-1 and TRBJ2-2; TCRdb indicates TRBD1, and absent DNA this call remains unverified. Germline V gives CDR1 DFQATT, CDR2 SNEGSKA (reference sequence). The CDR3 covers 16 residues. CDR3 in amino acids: CSASRSGTTNTGELFF.

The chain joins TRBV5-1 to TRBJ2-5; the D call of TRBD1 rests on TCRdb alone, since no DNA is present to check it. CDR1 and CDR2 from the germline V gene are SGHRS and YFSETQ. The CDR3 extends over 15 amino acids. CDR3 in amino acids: CASSYGGGRQETQYF.

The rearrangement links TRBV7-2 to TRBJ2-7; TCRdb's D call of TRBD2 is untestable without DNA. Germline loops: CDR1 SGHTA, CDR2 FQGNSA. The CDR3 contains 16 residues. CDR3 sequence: CASSFRLAGISYEQYF.

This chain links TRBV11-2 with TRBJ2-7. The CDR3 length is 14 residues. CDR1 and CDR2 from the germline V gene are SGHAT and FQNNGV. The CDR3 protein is CASSLVSGLYEQYF. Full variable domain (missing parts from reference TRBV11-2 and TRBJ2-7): EAGVAQSPRYKIIEKRQSVAFWCNPISGHATLYWYQQILGQGPKLLIQFQNNGVVDDSQLPKDRFSAERLKGVDSTLKIQPAKLEDSAVYLCASSLVSGLYEQYFGPGTRLTVT.

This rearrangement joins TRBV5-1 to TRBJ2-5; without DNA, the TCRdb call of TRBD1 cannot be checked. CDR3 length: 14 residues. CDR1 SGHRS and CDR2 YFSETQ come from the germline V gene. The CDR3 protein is CASSPDILAETQYF.

CDR3 protein: CGSTVRSGTVEQYF. The chain recombines TRBV7-9 with TRBJ2-7; the TCRdb call, TRBD1, lacks DNA for checking. There are 14 residues in the CDR3. The germline CDR1 and CDR2 sequences are SEHNR and FQNEAQ (reference sequence).

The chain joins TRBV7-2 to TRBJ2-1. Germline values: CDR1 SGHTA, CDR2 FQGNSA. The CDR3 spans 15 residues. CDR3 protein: CASSLLRIGDNEQFF.

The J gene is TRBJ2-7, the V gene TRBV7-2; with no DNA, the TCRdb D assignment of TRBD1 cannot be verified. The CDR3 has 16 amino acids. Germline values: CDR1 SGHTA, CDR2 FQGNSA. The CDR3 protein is CASRPTLSGGTYEQYF. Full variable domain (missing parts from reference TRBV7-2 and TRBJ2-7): GAGVSQSPSNKVTEKGKDVELRCDPISGHTALYWYRQSLGQGLEFLIYFQGNSAPDKSGLPSDRFSAERTGGSVSTLTIQRTQQEDSAVYLCASRPTLSGGTYEQYFGPGTRLTVT.

CDR3 protein: CASSSYPGLARTDTQYF. The rearrangement joins TRBV7-2 to TRBJ2-3; TCRdb picks TRBD2, but there is no DNA to check that call. The CDR3 length is 17 residues. Germline lookup yields CDR1 SGHTA and CDR2 FQGNSA. Full variable domain (rest looked up from reference TRBV7-2 and TRBJ2-3): GAGVSQSPSNKVTEKGKDVELRCDPISGHTALYWYRQSLGQGLEFLIYFQGNSAPDKSGLPSDRFSAERTGGSVSTLTIQRTQQEDSAVYLCASSSYPGLARTDTQYFGPGTRLTVL.

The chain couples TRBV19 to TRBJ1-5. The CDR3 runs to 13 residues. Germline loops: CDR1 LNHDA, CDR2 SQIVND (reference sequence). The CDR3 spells CASKAQKYQPQHF.

This CDR3 is CASRDRLAVTDTQYF. This rearrangement joins TRBV7-2 to TRBJ2-3; TCRdb outputs TRBD2, but without DNA this stays unchecked. The CDR3 contains 15 residues. Germline lookup yields CDR1 SGHTA and CDR2 FQGNSA.

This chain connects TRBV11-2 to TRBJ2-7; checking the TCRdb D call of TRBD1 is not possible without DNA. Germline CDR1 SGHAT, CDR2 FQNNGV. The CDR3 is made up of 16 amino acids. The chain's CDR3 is CASSLDPTVGTYEQYF.

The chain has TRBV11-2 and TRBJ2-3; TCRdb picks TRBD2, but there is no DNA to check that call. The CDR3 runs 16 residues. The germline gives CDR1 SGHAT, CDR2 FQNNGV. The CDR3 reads CASSRRQAGGTDTQYF. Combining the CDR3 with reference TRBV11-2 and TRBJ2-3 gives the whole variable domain EAGVAQSPRYKIIEKRQSVAFWCNPISGHATLYWYQQILGQGPKLLIQFQNNGVVDDSQLPKDRFSAERLKGVDSTLKIQPAKLEDSAVYLCASSRRQAGGTDTQYFGPGTRLTVL.

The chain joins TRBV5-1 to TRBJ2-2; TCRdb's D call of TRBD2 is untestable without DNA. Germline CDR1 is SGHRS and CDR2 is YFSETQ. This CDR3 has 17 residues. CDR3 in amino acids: CASSTDPSGGVPGELFF.

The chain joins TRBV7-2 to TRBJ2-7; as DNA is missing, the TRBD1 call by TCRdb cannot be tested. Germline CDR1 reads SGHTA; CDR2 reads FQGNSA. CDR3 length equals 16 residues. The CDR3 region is CASSFRASASSYEQYF.

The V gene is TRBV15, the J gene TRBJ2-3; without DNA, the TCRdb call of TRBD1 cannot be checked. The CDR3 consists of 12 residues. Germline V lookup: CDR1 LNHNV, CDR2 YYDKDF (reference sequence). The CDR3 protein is CATSRLQGTQYF.

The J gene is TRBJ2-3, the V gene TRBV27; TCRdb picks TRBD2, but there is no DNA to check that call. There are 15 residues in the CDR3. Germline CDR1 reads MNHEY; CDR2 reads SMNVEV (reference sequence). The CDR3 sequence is CASRGLAARTDTQYF.

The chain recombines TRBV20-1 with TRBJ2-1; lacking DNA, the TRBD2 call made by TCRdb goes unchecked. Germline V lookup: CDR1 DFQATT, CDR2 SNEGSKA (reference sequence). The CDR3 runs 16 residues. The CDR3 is CSAHGSSDRINNEQFF.

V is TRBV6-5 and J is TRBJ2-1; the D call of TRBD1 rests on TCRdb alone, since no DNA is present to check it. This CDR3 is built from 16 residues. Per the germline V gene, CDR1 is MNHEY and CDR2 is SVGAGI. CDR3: CASSYPQGYIDNEQFF.

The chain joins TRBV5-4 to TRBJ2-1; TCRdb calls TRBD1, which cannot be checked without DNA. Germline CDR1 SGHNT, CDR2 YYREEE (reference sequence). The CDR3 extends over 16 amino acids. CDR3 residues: CASSNFRDRGRRGQFF.

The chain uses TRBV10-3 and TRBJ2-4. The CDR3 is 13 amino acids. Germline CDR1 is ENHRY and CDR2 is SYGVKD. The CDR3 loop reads CAISDGRKNIQYF.

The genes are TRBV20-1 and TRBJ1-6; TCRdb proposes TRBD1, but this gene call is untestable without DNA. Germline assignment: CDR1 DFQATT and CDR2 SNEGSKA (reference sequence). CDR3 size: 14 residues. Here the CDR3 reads CSAKTGTVGSLLHF.

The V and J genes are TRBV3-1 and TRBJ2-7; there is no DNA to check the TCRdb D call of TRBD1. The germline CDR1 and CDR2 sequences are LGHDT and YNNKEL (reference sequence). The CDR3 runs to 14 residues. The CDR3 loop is CASSPRDSYYEQYF.

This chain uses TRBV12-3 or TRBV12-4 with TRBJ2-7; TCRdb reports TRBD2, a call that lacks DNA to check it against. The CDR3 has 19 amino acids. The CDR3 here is CASSPIWRVERLAGEEQYF.